The clone carrying this T cell receptor (beta chain) was observed a single time. No antigen is known for it. One end of the junction varies from germline; a read error may be responsible. They got blood RNA out of unsorted whole blood and also pulled out germline DNA. These data are taken from a study of tumor-infiltrating lymphocytes in primary liver carcinoma. Study-wide results and limits: Tumor-blood pairs (like tumor-adjacent pairs) overlapped less than tumor region pairs did.

Per the germline V gene, CDR1 is SQVTM and CDR2 is ANQGSEA. This CDR3 spans 13 amino acids. Priming with a constant-region primer yielded TCR beta cDNA from roughly 500 ng total RNA. Three nested multiplex PCR rounds of slightly modified ARM-PCR generated TCR beta libraries. For roughly 10 cycles apiece, the opening two PCR rounds ran with TRBV1-TRBV30 forward primers and a C-beta reverse primer. A single record per CDR3 protein comes from TCRdb applying MiXCR to the multiplex PCR reads. The repertoire holds about 330,000 distinct CDR3 sequences, with about 61% as singletons. The chain couples TRBV29-1 to TRBJ2-7, with D hard to call. The sample was peripheral blood. The sequence came from a man aged 35 to 55 with primary liver carcinoma and hepatitis B virus infection. The CDR3 region is CSVEPADGYDQYF. CDR3 nucleotides: TGCAGCGTTGAACCCGCGGATGGGTACGATCAGTACTTC.